This T cell receptor (beta chain) was recovered during a study of cytomegalovirus exposure and HLA in healthy donors. Study findings and constraints: Many donors carried some public TCRs, although rarity characterized most TCR sequences.

Measured with immunoSEQ multiplex PCR; TCRdb has only the in-frame clones, and not every one. The sample holds roughly 150,000 clones; approximately 87% are singletons and the top ten take roughly 6%. This clone was picked up one time. Its antigen is not identified. From the roughly 110-subject validation cohort, which was separate from the roughly 670-subject first cohort, the donors were drawn. V lost 1 base and J 9 bases, leaving 11 bases between the germline ends. The CDR3 has 13 residues. Per the germline V gene, CDR1 is SGHNT and CDR2 is YYREEE (reference sequence). The sample taken for sequencing was PBMCs. J is TRBJ2-1 and V is TRBV5-4; weak D call: TRBD2 (5 bases). This sequence originates from a woman in her twenties or thirties in good health and CMV-seronegative. CDR3 coding DNA: TGTGCCAGCAGCTTGATTACAGAGGGTGAGCAGTTCTTC. Translation gives CASSLITEGEQFF.